This TCR beta chain originates from a study of graft-versus-host responses after intestinal transplantation. Study details: Grafts were multivisceral, liver-intestinal, or isolated intestinal. All recipients were given anti-thymocyte globulin induction, and tacrolimus and steroids were then administered for three to four years.

Study findings and constraints: With peak circulating GvH clone levels came an association with early post-transplant HvG declines. The authors found GvH clones in recipient marrow, some appearing first in ileum or blood.

CDR3 length: 13 residues. V gave up 11 bases and J gave up 5 bases, with 15 bases separating them. Germline CDR1 SNHLY, CDR2 FYNNEI. Some clones are missing from TCRdb's copy, which holds only in-frame ones; the method was immunoSEQ multiplex PCR. Of more than 90,000 clones in the sample, more than 80% are singletons; the top ten hold 0.23%. Turning to this clone: Its specificity is unknown.

The chain links TRBV2 to TRBJ2-2; no definite D call. The clonotype originates from a human donor who was the organ donor for an intestinal transplant. The specimen comprised unstimulated CD4+ T cells sorted from spleen or lymph node cells, sampled before transplant. The CDR3 spells CAGGRTWTGELFF. DNA for the CDR3: TGTGCCGGTGGCCGAACTTGGACCGGGGAGCTGTTTTTT. Full variable domain (remainder filled in from reference TRBV2 and TRBJ2-2): EPEVTQTPSHQVTQMGQEVILRCVPISNHLYFYWYRQILGQKVEFLVSFYNNEISEKSEIFDDQFSVERPDGSNFTLKIRSTKLEDSAMYFCAGGRTWTGELFFGEGSRLTVL.